The 12 T cell receptor beta chains reported below all come from one sample, sequenced in a study of T cell responses to AZD1222 COVID-19 vaccine. The repertoire was sequenced with immunoSEQ multiplex PCR; TCRdb's copy has only in-frame clones and lacks some. The data contain about 110,000 clones, roughly 90% of them singletons. Here the sequenced sample was peripheral blood, taken on day 0 of MenACWY control vaccination. The receptors stem from an adult in good health.

The genes are TRBV28 and TRBJ1-2, with TRBD1 as a possible D gene (5 bases). Between the trimmed V and J ends, which lost 4 bases and 6 bases, there was a span of 18 bases. Germline-derived CDR1 and CDR2 are MDHEN and SYDVKM. The CDR3 runs to 15 residues. The DNA for the CDR3 is TGTGCCAGCAGTTACCGGGACCTCCTTAGGAATGGCTACACCTTC. Translated, it gives CASSYRDLLRNGYTF.

V and J are TRBV28 and TRBJ2-1; D is possibly TRBD2 (6 bases). CDR1 is MDHEN and CDR2 is SYDVKM in the germline V gene. The CDR3 runs 13 residues. V was cut by 5 bases and J by 10 bases, with 15 bases left in between. This CDR3 is CASSPSGSGEQFF. CDR3 coding DNA: TGTGCCAGCAGTCCCTCCGGGAGCGGAGAGCAGTTCTTC.

The genes are TRBV11-2 and TRBJ1-5, with D perhaps matching TRBD1 (5 bases). The CDR3 is 15 amino acids. V lost 1 base and J 6 bases, leaving 13 bases between the germline ends. The V gene's germline CDR1 is SGHAT and CDR2 FQNNGV. CDR3 DNA: TGTGCCAGCAGCTTAGGAGTCAGGGAGTCTCAGCCCCAGCATTTT. Translated: CASSLGVRESQPQHF.

This clone was seen a single time. V and J are TRBV2 and TRBJ2-7; TRBD2 agrees at 10 bases. Trimming removed 6 bases from V and 2 bases from J; junction bases left unmatched: 16. The CDR3 covers 18 residues. Germline CDR1 reads SNHLY; CDR2 reads FYNNEI. CDR3 sequence: CASRFPGLALSEPYEQYF. The CDR3 DNA sequence: TGTGCCAGCAGATTCCCGGGACTAGCGCTTTCGGAGCCCTACGAGCAGTACTTC.

V usage is TRBV5-1 and J usage is TRBJ1-1; D gene unclear. Germline CDR1 is SGHRS and CDR2 is YFSETQ. This CDR3 has 16 amino acids. Trimming took 4 bases from V and 3 from J, leaving 19 bases between them. The chain's CDR3 is CASSPDAGIADTEAFF. For the CDR3, the DNA is TGCGCCAGCAGCCCTGACGCGGGGATTGCAGACACTGAAGCTTTCTTT.

V usage is TRBV10-3 and J usage is TRBJ1-5; 7 bases map to TRBD1. V was clipped by 2 bases and J by 6 bases; unmatched bases: 4. This CDR3 is 14 amino acids long. The V gene's germline CDR1 is ENHRY and CDR2 SYGVKD. The CDR3 sequence: CAISELGGGQPQHF. The CDR3 nucleotides are TGTGCCATCAGTGAGCTAGGGGGCGGTCAGCCCCAGCATTTT.

The chain is built from TRBV28 and TRBJ1-4; D unresolved. Trimming removed 4 bases at V and 0 bases at J, with 12 bases between. Germline-derived CDR1 and CDR2 are MDHEN and SYDVKM. This CDR3 is built from 16 residues. This CDR3 reads CASSSPRPSTNEKLFF. The CDR3 DNA sequence: TGTGCCAGCAGTTCCCCCCGGCCGTCAACTAATGAAAAACTGTTTTTT.

The V gene is TRBV27, the J gene TRBJ1-5; D is possibly TRBD1 (6 bases). CDR1 is MNHEY and CDR2 is SMNVEV in the germline V gene (reference sequence). This CDR3 comprises 13 residues. V was trimmed by 9 bases and J by 1 base, leaving 10 bases between them. This CDR3 reads CASGGQSNQPQHF. The CDR3 DNA follows: TGTGCCAGTGGTGGACAGAGCAATCAGCCCCAGCATTTT.

The genes are TRBV6-2 or TRBV6-3 and TRBJ2-5, with 9 bases identical to TRBD1. Germline loops: CDR1 MNHEY, CDR2 SVGEGT. The length of the CDR3 is 15 residues. The trim removed 1 base at V and 3 bases at J, leaving 3 bases unmatched. CDR3: CASSYFGQGKETQYF. The CDR3 nucleotides are TGTGCCAGCAGTTACTTCGGACAGGGGAAAGAGACCCAGTACTTC.

The chain carries TRBV9 and TRBJ2-5; D remains unclear. The V end lost 8 bases, the J end lost 4 bases, and 3 bases lay between the germline ends. Germline V gives CDR1 SGDLS, CDR2 YYNGEE. The CDR3 runs 9 residues. The CDR3 DNA reads as TGTGCCAGGGCAGAGACCCAGTACTTC. Translating it yields CARAETQYF.

The V and J genes are TRBV4-3 and TRBJ1-1; 7 bases fit TRBD1. Germline CDR1 reads LGHNA; CDR2 reads YSLEER. The CDR3 runs 15 residues. J gave up 1 base and V 4 bases, and 6 bases lay outside the gene matches. In DNA form, the CDR3 reads TGCGCCAGCAGCCCGTCGGACAGGTGGAACACTGAAGCTTTCTTT. Amino acid sequence: CASSPSDRWNTEAFF.

This rearrangement joins TRBV28 to TRBJ1-1; D perhaps matches TRBD1 (6 bases). Per the germline V gene, CDR1 is MDHEN and CDR2 is SYDVKM. This CDR3 comprises 17 residues. The V gene lost 5 bases and the J gene lost 5 bases, with 24 bases spanning the gap. CDR3 coding DNA: TGTGCCAGCAGTCTCGAGGGCTTCCAGGGGCGAAGGACTGAAGCTTTCTTT. Its translation is CASSLEGFQGRRTEAFF.